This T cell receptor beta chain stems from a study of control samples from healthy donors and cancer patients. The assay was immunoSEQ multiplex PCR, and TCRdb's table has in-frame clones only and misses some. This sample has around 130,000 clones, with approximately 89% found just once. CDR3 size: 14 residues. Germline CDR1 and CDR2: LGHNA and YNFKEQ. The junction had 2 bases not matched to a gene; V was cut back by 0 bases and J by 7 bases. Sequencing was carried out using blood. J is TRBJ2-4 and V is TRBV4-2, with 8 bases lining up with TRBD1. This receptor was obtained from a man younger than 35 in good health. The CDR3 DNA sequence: TGTGCCAGCAGCCAAGAGCAGGGGGCGAACATTCAGTACTTC. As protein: CASSQEQGANIQYF.